The T cell receptor beta chain under discussion was sequenced for a study of vaccination and CD4 T cells after COVID-19. The study sequenced cultured CD4+ T cell DNA using the Oncomine TCR Beta short-read assay. Genomic DNA extraction was carried out from cultured CD4+ T cells. Via MiXCR, TCRdb re-called the PCR reads, giving one row per CDR3 protein. The table shows about 9,800 distinct CDR3 sequences, with roughly 35% occurring only once. Treatment given: roughly nine-day PBMC culture with coronavirus spike peptide pools or control peptides (ViraFEST assay). The unexposed donor provided CD4+ T cells, which were taken before the COVID-19 pandemic (2011-2018). V was cut by 0 bases and J by 4 bases, with 10 bases left in between. Germline CDR1 MNHEY, CDR2 SVGAGI. The CDR3 extends over 16 amino acids. This clonotype has just a few counts. What it recognizes is unknown.

The genes are TRBV6-5 and TRBJ1-6; TRBD1 is a possible D gene (6 bases). This TCR derives from a human donor in good health. Source material: CD4+ T cells from blood, cultured in vitro. The CDR3 nucleotides are TGTGCCAGCAGTTACTCACCGGGACAATATAATTCACCCCTCCACTTT. Residues: CASSYSPGQYNSPLHF.